The 29 T cell receptor beta chains below come from one sample, sequenced in a study of cytomegalovirus exposure and HLA in healthy donors. 13 Jbeta primers and 60 Vbeta primers were used for the PCR. Here immunoSEQ multiplex PCR was the method, and the copy in TCRdb shows in-frame clones only, minus some. The data contain 170,000 or so clones, about 73% of them singletons. The source material was PBMCs. The receptor set was obtained from a woman in her thirties or forties in good health and CMV-seronegative.

This clone showed up just a few times. The gene calls are TRBV6-1 and TRBJ1-5; D is perhaps TRBD1 (6 bases). There are 15 residues in the CDR3. V dropped 4 bases and J dropped 5 bases, with 15 bases sitting between them. Germline CDR1 and CDR2: MNHNS and SASEGT. The CDR3 loop is CASSAGRGKHQPQHF. The CDR3 DNA is TGTGCCAGCAGTGCAGGGAGGGGGAAACATCAGCCCCAGCATTTT.

V is TRBV6-6 and J is TRBJ2-7, with D unclear. V lost 3 bases to trimming and J lost 2 bases, with 11 bases between them. The germline V gene encodes CDR1 MNHNY and CDR2 SVGAGI (reference sequence). There are 14 residues in the CDR3. CDR3 region: CASSYLAGAYEQYF. CDR3 nucleotides: TGTGCCAGCAGTTATTTGGCAGGCGCCTACGAGCAGTACTTC.

CDR3 region: CASSLPGTRGGEQFF. CDR3 nucleotides: TGTGCCAGCAGCCTTCCCGGGACTAGGGGGGGTGAGCAGTTCTTC. The V call is TRBV5-4, the J call TRBJ2-7; TRBD2 agrees at 8 bases. Gene TRBJ2-1 matches the end of the DNA better, so the J call may be wrong. This CDR3 is built from 15 residues. CDR1 and CDR2 (germline): SGHNT, YYREEE (reference sequence).

The CDR3 bases are TGTGCCAGCAGTTATCAGTACGGGGTCACTGAAGCTTTCTTT. The encoded protein is CASSYQYGVTEAFF. This chain uses TRBV6-5 with TRBJ1-1, with D unresolved. V was clipped by 3 bases and J by 4 bases, with 12 bases between them. The CDR3 contains 14 residues. Germline loops: CDR1 MNHEY, CDR2 SVGAGI.

The chain is built from TRBV28 and TRBJ1-4, with no clear D. There are 15 residues in the CDR3. Germline V gives CDR1 MDHEN, CDR2 SYDVKM. The ends were cut back, 5 bases at V and 8 bases at J, with 18 bases in the middle. For the CDR3, the DNA is TGTGCCAGCAGTCCAGTCGGCGGGAATTTCGAAAAACTGTTTTTT. Its translation: CASSPVGGNFEKLFF.

This chain uses TRBV6-6 with TRBJ2-7, with TRBD1 identical over 7 bases. V was clipped by 10 bases and J by 2 bases; unmatched bases: 11. The CDR3 has 14 residues. Germline CDR1 MNHNY, CDR2 SVGAGI (reference sequence). The CDR3 DNA follows: TGTGCCACCACACCACAGGGGTCCCCCTACGAGCAGTACTTC. Translation gives CATTPQGSPYEQYF.

V and J are TRBV19 and TRBJ1-5; D might be TRBD1 (6 bases). V was shortened by 9 bases and J by 2 bases, with 23 bases between the two germline ends. This CDR3 has 17 residues. Germline lookup yields CDR1 LNHDA and CDR2 SQIVND (reference sequence). The CDR3 spells CASRWGGRRVGNQPQHF. The DNA for the CDR3 is TGTGCCAGCCGATGGGGGGGGCGCCGGGTCGGCAATCAGCCCCAGCATTTT.

This rearrangement joins TRBV5-6 to TRBJ2-7; D remains unclear. Germline V gene lookup returns CDR1 SGHDT and CDR2 YYEEEE. Between the trimmed V and J ends, which lost 0 bases and 3 bases, there was a span of 7 bases. The CDR3 runs to 13 residues. The CDR3 loop is CASSLDSGYEQYF. CDR3 coding DNA: TGTGCCAGCAGCTTGGATTCGGGCTACGAGCAGTACTTC.

The CDR3 here is CASSTQRGPYEQYF. For the CDR3, the DNA is TGTGCCAGTAGTACCCAGCGGGGTCCCTACGAGCAGTACTTC. The chain employs TRBV19 and TRBJ2-7; 7 positions agree with TRBD2. The CDR3 is 14 residues long. V shed 4 bases, J shed 2 bases, and the junction held 5 bases outside the gene matches. CDR1 is LNHDA and CDR2 is SQIVND in the germline V gene (reference sequence).

As to this clone: Other DNA variants within this sample encode the same CDR3. The V and J genes are TRBV29-1 and TRBJ2-5; D may be TRBD2 (6 bases). Trimming shortened V by 6 bases and J by 2 bases, and 10 bases separated the two germline ends. Germline V gene lookup returns CDR1 SQVTM and CDR2 ANQGSEA. There are 12 residues in the CDR3. CDR3 bases: TGCAGCGTGGCCGGGGGACAAGAGACCCAGTACTTC. Translating gives CSVAGGQETQYF.

V and J are TRBV6-1 and TRBJ2-3; 9 bases map to TRBD2. Germline CDR1 and CDR2: MNHNS and SASEGT. The CDR3 is made up of 15 amino acids. V dropped 2 bases and J dropped 4; count of bases not matched to a gene: 4. The CDR3 here is CASSELAGEADTQYF. In DNA form, the CDR3 reads TGTGCCAGCAGTGAATTAGCGGGGGAAGCAGATACGCAGTATTTT.

V usage is TRBV18 and J usage is TRBJ1-4; tentatively, D is TRBD1 (5 bases). Deletions cut 6 bases from V and 4 bases from J, with 9 bases between. The CDR3 covers 13 residues. The germline V gene encodes CDR1 KGHSH and CDR2 LQKENI. As DNA, the CDR3 is TGTGCCAGCTCGGAGGGACGTAATGAAAAACTGTTTTTT. Translated, it gives CASSEGRNEKLFF.

This clone occurred a few times. The chain joins TRBV7-2 to TRBJ1-1, with TRBD1 matching 12 bases. Germline V gene data show CDR1 as SGHTA and CDR2 as FQGNSA. There are 16 residues in the CDR3. Trimming removed 4 bases from V and 4 bases from J; junction bases left unmatched: 7. DNA for the CDR3: TGTGCCAGCAGCTCCGGGACAGGGGGCTGGGGCACTGAAGCTTTCTTT. Protein sequence: CASSSGTGGWGTEAFF.

J is TRBJ2-3 and V is TRBV20-1; D is undetermined. This CDR3 is built from 11 residues. Germline values: CDR1 DFQATT, CDR2 SNEGSKA (reference sequence). Trimming took off 5 bases at V and 3 bases at J, with 6 bases between the two ends. The DNA of the CDR3 is TGCAGTGCTCCAACTACAGATACGCAGTATTTT. Amino acid sequence: CSAPTTDTQYF.

The CDR3 loop is CASSNSGEAFF. The CDR3 nucleotides read TGTGCCAGCAGCAACTCGGGGGAGGCTTTCTTT. V gene TRBV6-5 combines with J gene TRBJ1-1, with D possibly TRBD1 on 5 matching bases. This CDR3 has 11 residues. Germline V gene sequence: CDR1 MNHEY, CDR2 SVGAGI. V shed 6 bases and J shed 11 bases, with 13 bases lying between them.

The rearrangement joins TRBV5-1 to TRBJ1-4, with D hard to call. This CDR3 contains 15 residues. V lost 4 bases and J lost 7, with 17 bases in between. Germline CDR1 and CDR2: SGHRS and YFSETQ. This CDR3 is CASSQNANMVEKLFF. The CDR3 DNA reads TGCGCCAGCAGCCAGAATGCAAATATGGTTGAAAAACTGTTTTTT.

The J gene is TRBJ2-7, the V gene TRBV11-2, with a tentative D call TRBD1 (5 bases). V was trimmed by 4 bases and J by 9 bases, leaving 13 bases between them. Germline V lookup: CDR1 SGHAT, CDR2 FQNNGV. The CDR3 consists of 12 residues. The CDR3 loop reads CASSSQGSGQYF. DNA of the CDR3: TGTGCCAGCAGCTCGCAGGGTTCTGGGCAGTACTTC.

This clone was seen only once. The chain joins TRBV6-1 to TRBJ1-5; 8 bases match TRBD1. The CDR3 length is 14 residues. CDR1 MNHNS and CDR2 SASEGT come from the germline V gene. The trim removed 3 bases at V and 5 bases at J, leaving 3 bases unmatched. The CDR3 nucleotides are TGTGCCAGCAGTGACGGGACAGGTCATCAGCCCCAGCATTTT. Amino acid sequence: CASSDGTGHQPQHF.

The chain combines TRBV18 with TRBJ1-5, with 8 nucleotides matching TRBD1. Per the germline V gene, CDR1 is KGHSH and CDR2 is LQKENI. There are 13 residues in the CDR3. V dropped 2 bases and J dropped 7; count of bases not matched to a gene: 1. CDR3: CASSPTGGQPQHF. The DNA of the CDR3 is TGTGCCAGCTCACCAACAGGGGGGCAGCCCCAGCATTTT.

V gene TRBV4-1 combines with J gene TRBJ1-2; D perhaps matches TRBD1 (5 bases). There are 13 residues in the CDR3. Germline assignment: CDR1 MGHRA and CDR2 YSYEKL. V lost 1 base to trimming and J lost 2 bases, with 5 bases between them. This chain's CDR3 is CASSQAGNYGYTF. The CDR3 DNA is TGCGCCAGCAGCCAAGCAGGGAACTATGGCTACACCTTC.

The chain uses TRBV27 and TRBJ1-1; TRBD1 might be the D (6 bases). This CDR3 has 15 residues. V dropped 10 bases and J dropped 1 base, with 19 bases sitting between them. Germline assignment: CDR1 MNHEY and CDR2 SMNVEV (reference sequence). The CDR3 region is CATRAGAGANTEAFF. The CDR3 DNA is TGTGCCACCCGGGCGGGGGCCGGGGCGAACACTGAAGCTTTCTTT.

This clone was found once. The rearrangement uses TRBV2 and TRBJ2-7; D possibly corresponds to TRBD1 (5 bases). Germline-derived CDR1 and CDR2 are SNHLY and FYNNEI. V shed 8 bases and J shed 2 bases, with 13 bases lying between them. The CDR3 runs 13 residues. CDR3 in amino acids: CASQTAGTYEQYF. The CDR3 bases are TGTGCCAGCCAGACAGCAGGGACCTACGAGCAGTACTTC.

The CDR3 loop is CASSQGIRRTEAFF. The CDR3 bases are TGTGCCAGCAGCCAAGGGATACGGAGGACTGAAGCTTTCTTT. The rearrangement links TRBV14 to TRBJ1-1, with D unresolved. Germline CDR1 is SGHDN and CDR2 is FVKESK. Trimming removed 1 base at V and 5 bases at J, with 11 bases between. The CDR3 length is 14 residues.

This chain joins TRBV25-1 and TRBJ2-1, with D uncertain. Germline assignment: CDR1 MGHDK and CDR2 SYGVNS. The length of the CDR3 is 14 residues. Trimming cost V 6 bases and J 3 bases, with 12 bases left between them. The CDR3 sequence is CASRRSQSYNEQFF. The CDR3 bases are TGTGCCAGCAGGAGGAGCCAGAGCTACAATGAGCAGTTCTTC.

There are a few counts of this clone. V usage is TRBV4-1 and J usage is TRBJ1-2; a weak D match, TRBD1 (6 bases). V lost 0 bases, J lost 2 bases, and 19 bases lay in between. CDR1 is MGHRA, CDR2 YSYEKL, per germline. The CDR3 extends over 18 amino acids. CDR3 nucleotides: TGCGCCAGCAGCCAAGATAATCGGGGGGGCAGGGCCAACTATGGCTACACCTTC. Protein sequence: CASSQDNRGGRANYGYTF.

This sequence joins TRBV2 and TRBJ2-1; maybe TRBD2 (6 bases). Germline CDR1 and CDR2: SNHLY and FYNNEI. This CDR3 is 13 amino acids long. With 8 bases removed from V and 4 bases from J, the gap between germline ends came to 12 bases. As DNA, the CDR3 is TGTGCCAGCCGACTAGAGCGGTACAATGAGCAGTTCTTC. Translated, it gives CASRLERYNEQFF.

The chain joins TRBV7-8 to TRBJ1-1; 10 bases are shared with TRBD1. V was pared by 3 bases and J by 7 bases, with 5 bases of the junction left unmatched. Germline V gene data show CDR1 as SGHVS and CDR2 as FQNEAQ. The CDR3 has 14 residues. This chain's CDR3 is CASSFDRGHGEAFF. CDR3 DNA: TGTGCCAGCAGCTTCGACAGGGGGCATGGTGAAGCTTTCTTT.

This sequence joins TRBV5-1 and TRBJ1-1; D unclear. This CDR3 is built from 13 residues. Trimming took off 3 bases at V and 2 bases at J, with 8 bases between the two ends. CDR1 is SGHRS, CDR2 YFSETQ, per germline. As DNA, the CDR3 is TGCGCCAGCAGCTCGCTACCAAACACTGAAGCTTTCTTT. This gives the protein CASSSLPNTEAFF.

J is TRBJ2-5 and V is TRBV15, with a tentative D call TRBD2 (5 bases). The J call may be wrong; the DNA end is better matched by TRBJ2-7. The CDR3 is 14 residues long. Germline V gives CDR1 LNHNV, CDR2 YYDKDF (reference sequence). CDR3 sequence reads: CATSPRMEAYEQYF. CDR3 in DNA: TGTGCCACCAGCCCTCGGATGGAGGCCTACGAGCAGTACTTC.